The T cell receptor (beta chain) described here comes from a study of blood T cell repertoires in COVID-19. As originally analysed: It was from reference gene primer amplification that nucleated cell counts were estimated. Some clones are missing from TCRdb's copy, which holds only in-frame ones; the method was immunoSEQ multiplex PCR. That table gives V, J and clone size, and the DNA gave D and trimming. The sample holds about 64,000 clones, around 80% seen once. The CDR3 is 14 amino acids. V lost 3 bases to trimming and J lost 5 bases; unmatched junction nucleotides: 4. Germline CDR1 and CDR2: SGDLS and YYNGEE.

This rearrangement joins TRBV9 to TRBJ1-2; 10 nucleotides match TRBD1. The origin of this receptor is a man in his 60s with COVID-19, enrolled during active disease. Sequenced sample: peripheral blood. The CDR3 here is CASSGGQGGYGYTF. As DNA, the CDR3 is TGTGCCAGCAGCGGTGGACAGGGGGGTTATGGCTACACCTTC.